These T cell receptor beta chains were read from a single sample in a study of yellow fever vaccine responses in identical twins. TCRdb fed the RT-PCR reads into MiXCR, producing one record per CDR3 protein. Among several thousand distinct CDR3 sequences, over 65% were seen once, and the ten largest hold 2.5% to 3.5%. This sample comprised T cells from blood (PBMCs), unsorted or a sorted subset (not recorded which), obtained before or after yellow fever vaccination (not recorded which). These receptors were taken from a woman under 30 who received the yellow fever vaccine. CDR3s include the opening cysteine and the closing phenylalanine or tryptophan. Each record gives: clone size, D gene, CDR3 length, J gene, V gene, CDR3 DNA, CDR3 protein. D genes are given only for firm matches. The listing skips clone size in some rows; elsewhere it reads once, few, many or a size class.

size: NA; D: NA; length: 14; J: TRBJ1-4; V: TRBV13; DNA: TGTGCCAGCCGGGTCATTGCTGAGGGGGAAAAACTGTTTTTT; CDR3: CASRVIAEGEKLFF
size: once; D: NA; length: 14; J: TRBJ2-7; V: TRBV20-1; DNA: TGCAGTGCTAGGGAAGTTGTAGGTTTCAGCGAGCAGTACTTC; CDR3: CSAREVVGFSEQYF
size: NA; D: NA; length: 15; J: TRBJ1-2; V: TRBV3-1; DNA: TGTGCCAGCAGCCGATCAGGGGACGCCAACTATGGCTACACCTTC; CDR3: CASSRSGDANYGYTF
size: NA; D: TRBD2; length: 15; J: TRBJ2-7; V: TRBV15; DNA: TGTGCCACCAGCAGAGATACTAGCGGGGGCGACGAGCAGTACTTC; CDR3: CATSRDTSGGDEQYF
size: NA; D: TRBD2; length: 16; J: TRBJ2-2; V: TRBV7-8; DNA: TGTGCCAGCAGCTCCTGGACTAGCGGGATCGCCGGGGAGCTGTTTTTT; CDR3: CASSSWTSGIAGELFF
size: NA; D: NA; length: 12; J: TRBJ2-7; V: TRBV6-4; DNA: TGTGCCAGCAGCGACAGAGTGTACGAGCAGTACTTC; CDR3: CASSDRVYEQYF
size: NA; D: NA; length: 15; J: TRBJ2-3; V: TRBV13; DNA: TGTGCCAGCAGCTTGGACACCATGAGTTCAGATACGCAGTATTTT; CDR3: CASSLDTMSSDTQYF
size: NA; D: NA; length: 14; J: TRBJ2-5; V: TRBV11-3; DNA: TGTGCCAGCAGTCCCCTGGGGTTTGGTGCGACCCAGTACTTC; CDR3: CASSPLGFGATQYF
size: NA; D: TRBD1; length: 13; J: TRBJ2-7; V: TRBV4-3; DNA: TGCGCCAGCAGCCAAACGACAGGGCACGAGCAGTACTTC; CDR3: CASSQTTGHEQYF
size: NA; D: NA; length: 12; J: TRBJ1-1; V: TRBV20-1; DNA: TGCAGTGCCGAGAGGGGGGTCGCTGAAGCTTTCTTT; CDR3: CSAERGVAEAFF
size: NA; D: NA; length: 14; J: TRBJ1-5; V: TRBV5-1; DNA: TGCGCCAGCAGCTTGGACGGAGACAATCAGCCCCAGCATTTT; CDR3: CASSLDGDNQPQHF
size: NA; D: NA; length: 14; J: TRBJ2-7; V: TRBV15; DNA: TGTGCCACCAGCCGCGAAAGGGGGGCCTACGAGCAGTACTTC; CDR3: CATSRERGAYEQYF
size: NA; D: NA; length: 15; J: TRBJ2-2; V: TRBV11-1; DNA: TGTGCCAGCAGGACTACAGGTGCTAGGGCCGGGGAGCTGTTTTTT; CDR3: CASRTTGARAGELFF
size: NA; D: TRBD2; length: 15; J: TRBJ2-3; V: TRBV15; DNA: TGTGCCACCAGCATACTAGCGGGAGGCACAGATACGCAGTATTTT; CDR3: CATSILAGGTDTQYF
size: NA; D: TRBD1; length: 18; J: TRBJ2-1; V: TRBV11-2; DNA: TGTGCCAGCAGCTTAGATACAAGGTCGACAGGGAACTACAATGAGCAGTTCTTC; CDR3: CASSLDTRSTGNYNEQFF
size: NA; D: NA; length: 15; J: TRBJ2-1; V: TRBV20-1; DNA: TGCAGTGCTAGAGATTCCGGGGTTAAGGACAATGAGCAGTTCTTC; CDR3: CSARDSGVKDNEQFF
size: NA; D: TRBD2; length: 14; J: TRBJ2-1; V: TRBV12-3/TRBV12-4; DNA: TGTGCCAGCAGTCGCCCGGGACTAGCTACTGAGCAGTTCTTC; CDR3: CASSRPGLATEQFF
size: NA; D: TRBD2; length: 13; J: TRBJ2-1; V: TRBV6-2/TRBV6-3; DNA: TGTGCCAGCACGACGGGGGGGGTAAACGAGCAGTTCTTC; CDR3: CASTTGGVNEQFF
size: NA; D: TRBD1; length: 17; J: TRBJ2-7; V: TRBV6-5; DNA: TGTGCCAGAAGTTACTCGACAACAGGGGCCTCCATCCACGAGCAGTACTTC; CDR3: CARSYSTTGASIHEQYF
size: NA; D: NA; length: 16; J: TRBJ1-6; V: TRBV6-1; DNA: TGTGCCAGCAGGAGACTCACAGCCGAAAGTAATTCACCCCTCCACTTT; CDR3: CASRRLTAESNSPLHF
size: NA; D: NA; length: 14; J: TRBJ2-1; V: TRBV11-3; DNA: TGTGCCAGCAGCTTAGGGACAGCCTACAATGAGCAGTTCTTC; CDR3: CASSLGTAYNEQFF
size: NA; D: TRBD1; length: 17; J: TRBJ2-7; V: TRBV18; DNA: TGTGCCAGCTCACTACTCAACCCGGGACAGACAACCTACGAGCAGTACTTC; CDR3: CASSLLNPGQTTYEQYF
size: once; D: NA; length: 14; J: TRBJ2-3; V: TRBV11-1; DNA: TGTGCCAGCAGCTTAGAAACTGCCTGGGATACGCAGTATTTT; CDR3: CASSLETAWDTQYF
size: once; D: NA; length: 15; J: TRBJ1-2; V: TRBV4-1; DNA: TGCGCCAGCAGCCAAACGGCAGGGGTGGGCTATGGCTACACCTTC; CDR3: CASSQTAGVGYGYTF
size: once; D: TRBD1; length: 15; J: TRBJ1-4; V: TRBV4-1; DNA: TGCGCCAGCACCTTTTGGGGGACAGGTGATGAAAAACTGTTTTTT; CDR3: CASTFWGTGDEKLFF
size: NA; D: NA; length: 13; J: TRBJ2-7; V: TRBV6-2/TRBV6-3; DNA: TGTGCCAGCAGCTACCCATTGGGGGGCGAGCAGTACTTC; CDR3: CASSYPLGGEQYF
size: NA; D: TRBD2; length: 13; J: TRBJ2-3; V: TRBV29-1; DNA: TGCAGCGTTGTTTGGGGAGGGACAGATACGCAGTATTTT; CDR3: CSVVWGGTDTQYF
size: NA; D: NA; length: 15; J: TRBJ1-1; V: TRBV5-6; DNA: TGTGCCAGCAGCCCGGACGGGATCGGAAACACTGAAGCTTTCTTT; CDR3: CASSPDGIGNTEAFF
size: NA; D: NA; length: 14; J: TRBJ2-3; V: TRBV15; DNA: TGTGCCACCAGCAGAGATCGTACGAGTGATACGCAGTATTTT; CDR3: CATSRDRTSDTQYF
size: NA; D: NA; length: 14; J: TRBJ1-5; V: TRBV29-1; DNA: TGCAGCGTTCGCGAGATTGGGGGCAATCAGCCCCAGCATTTT; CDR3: CSVREIGGNQPQHF
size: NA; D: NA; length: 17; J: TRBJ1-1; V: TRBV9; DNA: TGTGCCAGCAGCTCGCCCGAGGGGGGCGCGTTCGGCACTGAAGCTTTCTTT; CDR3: CASSSPEGGAFGTEAFF
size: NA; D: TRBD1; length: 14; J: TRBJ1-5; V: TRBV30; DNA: TGTGCCTGGAACCAGGGGGCTACCAATCAGCCCCAGCATTTT; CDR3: CAWNQGATNQPQHF
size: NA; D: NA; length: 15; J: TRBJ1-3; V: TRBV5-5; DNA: TGTGCCAGCAGCTTGAGCCAGGGGACGGGAAACACCATATATTTT; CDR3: CASSLSQGTGNTIYF
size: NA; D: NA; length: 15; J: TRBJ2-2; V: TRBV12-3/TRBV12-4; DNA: TGTGCCAGCCTTGGGGCCGGGGCCCTCACCGGGGAGCTGTTTTTT; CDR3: CASLGAGALTGELFF
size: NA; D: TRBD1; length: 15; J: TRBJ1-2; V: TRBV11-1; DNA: TGTGCCAGCAGCGACGGACAGGGGATTTACTATGGCTACACCTTC; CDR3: CASSDGQGIYYGYTF
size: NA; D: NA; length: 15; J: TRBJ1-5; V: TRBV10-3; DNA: TGTGCCATCAGTGAGTCAGGGAACTACAATCAGCCCCAGCATTTT; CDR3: CAISESGNYNQPQHF
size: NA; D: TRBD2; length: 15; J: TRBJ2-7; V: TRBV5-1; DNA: TGCGCCAGCAGCTTGAAGACTAGCGGGATGAATGAGCAGTACTTC; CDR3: CASSLKTSGMNEQYF
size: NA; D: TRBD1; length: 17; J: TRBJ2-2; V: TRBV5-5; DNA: TGTGCCAGCAGCCTGAGGGGGTCCGGGACAGGGGCCGGGGAGCTGTTTTTT; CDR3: CASSLRGSGTGAGELFF
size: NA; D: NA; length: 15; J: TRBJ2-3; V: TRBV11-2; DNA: TGTGCCAGCAGCTTAGGGGAGAGCACTACAGATACGCAGTATTTT; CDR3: CASSLGESTTDTQYF
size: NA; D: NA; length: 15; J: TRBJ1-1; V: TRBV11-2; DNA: TGTGCCAGCAGCCCCAAGGGGGGCGGGAGCACTGAAGCTTTCTTT; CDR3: CASSPKGGGSTEAFF
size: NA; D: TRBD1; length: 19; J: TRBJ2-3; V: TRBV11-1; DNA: TGTGCCAGCACCCGGACAGGGCGAAACGAATTTTCTAGCACAGATACGCAGTATTTT; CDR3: CASTRTGRNEFSSTDTQYF
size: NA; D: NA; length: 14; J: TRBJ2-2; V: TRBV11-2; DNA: TGTGCCAGCAGCTTAGACAAAAACACCGGGGAGCTGTTTTTT; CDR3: CASSLDKNTGELFF
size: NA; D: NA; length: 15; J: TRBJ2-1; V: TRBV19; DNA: TGTGCCAGTAGTATCCTGGCTAGCGCCTACAATGAGCAGTTCTTC; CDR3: CASSILASAYNEQFF
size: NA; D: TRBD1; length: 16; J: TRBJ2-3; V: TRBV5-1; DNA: TGCGCCAGCAGCTCGGGGACAGGGGGCAGCACAGATACGCAGTATTTT; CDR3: CASSSGTGGSTDTQYF
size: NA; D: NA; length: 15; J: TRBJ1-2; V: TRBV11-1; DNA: TGTGCCAGCAGCCCCGGGGGCGGGCCTAACTATGGCTACACCTTC; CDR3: CASSPGGGPNYGYTF
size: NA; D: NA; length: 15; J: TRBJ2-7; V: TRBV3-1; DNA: TGTGCCAGCAGCCAAGGCAGCGGGCCTTCCTACGAGCAGTACTTC; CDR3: CASSQGSGPSYEQYF
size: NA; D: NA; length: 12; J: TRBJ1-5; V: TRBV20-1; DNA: TGCAGTGCTAAGAGGGTCAGCCAGCCCCAGCATTTT; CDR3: CSAKRVSQPQHF
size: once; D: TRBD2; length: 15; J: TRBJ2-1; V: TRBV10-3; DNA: TGTGCCATCAGTCAAACTAGCGGGGGGCACAATGAGCAGTTCTTC; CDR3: CAISQTSGGHNEQFF
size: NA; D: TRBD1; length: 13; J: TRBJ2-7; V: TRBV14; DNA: TGTGCCAGCCGGGACAGGGGTTCCTACGAGCAGTACTTC; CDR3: CASRDRGSYEQYF
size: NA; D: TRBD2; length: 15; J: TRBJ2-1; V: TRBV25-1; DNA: TGTGCCAGCAGAGAGACTAGCGGGATCTACAATGAGCAGTTCTTC; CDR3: CASRETSGIYNEQFF
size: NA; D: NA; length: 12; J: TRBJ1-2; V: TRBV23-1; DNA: TGCGCCAGCAGCCCAGGAGGCTATGGCTACACCTTC; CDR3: CASSPGGYGYTF
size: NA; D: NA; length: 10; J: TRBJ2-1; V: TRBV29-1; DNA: TGCAGCGTTTGGGACAATGAGCAGTTCTTC; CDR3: CSVWDNEQFF
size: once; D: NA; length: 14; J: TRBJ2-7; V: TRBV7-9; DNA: TGTGCCAGCAGCTTAGGTCCAGTCAACTACGAGCAGTACTTC; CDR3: CASSLGPVNYEQYF
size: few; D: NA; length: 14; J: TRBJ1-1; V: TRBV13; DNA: TGTGCCAGCAGCACGGTTGGGGGGTACACTGAAGCTTTCTTT; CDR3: CASSTVGGYTEAFF
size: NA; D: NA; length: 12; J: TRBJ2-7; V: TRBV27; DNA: TGTGCCAGCAGTTTCAGGGGTAGCGAGCAGTACTTC; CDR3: CASSFRGSEQYF